This T cell receptor (beta chain) was documented in a study of T cell repertoires in cytomegalovirus infection. The CDR3 has 16 residues. Germline V gives CDR1 SGHRS, CDR2 YFSETQ. The V segment lost 0 bases and the J segment 5 bases; nucleotides outside the gene matches: 5. TCRdb re-called the reads through MiXCR, storing one row per CDR3 protein. Of approximately 110,000 distinct CDR3 sequences in the sample, around 32% were seen once. Turning to this clonotype: Its antigen is currently unknown.

The gene calls are TRBV5-1 and TRBJ2-3; 11 bases map to TRBD1. Material: CD8+ T cells from cultured PBMCs, obtained from culture after CMV antigen stimulation. This sequence was found in a human donor in good health (CMV status not recorded). Some clones in this sample may be carry-over from other donors' samples. The CDR3 protein is CASSLGTGGAIDTQYF. In nucleotides, the CDR3 is TGCGCCAGCAGCTTGGGGACAGGGGGCGCGATAGATACGCAGTATTTT.